One sample yielded the 9 T cell receptor beta chains listed below, sequenced in a study of CD8 T cells in ankylosing spondylitis. Using its own MiXCR run on the 5' RACE reads, TCRdb lists one record per CDR3 protein. The sample carries approximately 220,000 distinct CDR3 sequences, about 11% recorded once. The source material was blood, either unsorted or a sorted T cell fraction (not recorded which). These receptors were obtained from a male donor with ankylosing spondylitis or in good health (not recorded which).

The chain recombines TRBV27 with TRBJ2-1; 13 bases are shared with TRBD2. This CDR3 has 16 residues. Unmatched junction bases numbered 7, after V lost 6 bases and J lost 5 bases. Germline CDR1 is MNHEY and CDR2 is SMNVEV (reference sequence). CDR3: CASSYTLAGGNNEQFF. CDR3 coding DNA: TGTGCCAGCAGCTACACACTAGCGGGGGGGAACAATGAGCAGTTCTTC.

V usage is TRBV3-1 and J usage is TRBJ2-1, with no clear D. Germline CDR1 reads LGHDT; CDR2 reads YNNKEL (reference sequence). This CDR3 has 15 residues. Trimming pared 0 bases from V and 1 base from J, leaving 7 bases between. CDR3 protein: CASSQDVGSYNEQFF. CDR3 DNA sequence: TGTGCCAGCAGCCAAGACGTGGGGTCCTACAATGAGCAGTTCTTC.

This clonotype was counted ten times or more. J is TRBJ1-3 and V is TRBV10-3; D not resolved. CDR3 length: 13 residues. V dropped 0 bases and J dropped 7 bases, with 7 bases sitting between them. Per germline, CDR1 ENHRY and CDR2 SYGVKD. The CDR3 reads CAISESEGNTIYF. The CDR3 DNA sequence: TGTGCCATCAGTGAGTCGGAGGGTAACACCATATATTTT.

This clonotype was seen ten or more times. The CDR3, as DNA: TGTGCCACCAGTGACCCCCGGACAGGGCATCTCCAAGAGACCCAGTACTTC. As protein: CATSDPRTGHLQETQYF. V is TRBV24-1 and J is TRBJ2-5; 8 bases line up with TRBD1. The CDR3 loop spans 17 amino acids. Germline V gene sequence: CDR1 KGHDR, CDR2 SFDVKD. V was pared by 4 bases and J by 1 base, with 10 bases of the junction left unmatched.

This clonotype was counted a few times. This CDR3 reads CASSPGGASPMASQYF. The CDR3 DNA is TGTGCCAGCAGCCCCGGCGGCGCGTCCCCTATGGCGTCCCAGTACTTC. The rearrangement uses TRBV7-2 and TRBJ2-5; D is unresolved. With 5 bases removed from V and 9 bases from J, the gap between germline ends came to 25 bases. Germline V CDR1 and CDR2: SGHTA, FQGNSA. The CDR3 runs to 16 residues. The full variable domain, with the rest looked up from reference TRBV7-2 and TRBJ2-5, is GAGVSQSPSNKVTEKGKDVELRCDPISGHTALYWYRQSLGQGLEFLIYFQGNSAPDKSGLPSDRFSAERTGGSVSTLTIQRTQQEDSAVYLCASSPGGASPMASQYFGPGTRLLVL.

There are many counts of this clonotype. The chain uses TRBV7-8 and TRBJ2-5, with TRBD2 matching over 8 bases. The CDR3 length is 14 residues. Trimming cost V 4 bases and J 5 bases; bases outside gene matches: 6. Germline V gene lookup returns CDR1 SGHVS and CDR2 FQNEAQ. The CDR3 nucleotides are TGTGCCAGCAGCTCCGCGGGGGGTCGCGAGACCCAGTACTTC. Translated: CASSSAGGRETQYF.

This sequence joins TRBV5-1 and TRBJ2-3; D gene unclear. The germline CDR1 and CDR2 sequences are SGHRS and YFSETQ. With 0 bases removed from V and 3 bases from J, the gap between germline ends came to 11 bases. This CDR3 contains 15 residues. CDR3 amino acids: CASSLDQVMTDTQYF. The CDR3 coding sequence is TGCGCCAGCAGCTTGGATCAGGTGATGACAGATACGCAGTATTTT.

This rearrangement joins TRBV20-1 to TRBJ2-3; D ambiguous. The length of the CDR3 is 16 residues. Germline V gene sequence: CDR1 DFQATT, CDR2 SNEGSKA (reference sequence). V was shortened by 1 base and J by 0 bases, with 14 bases between the two germline ends. DNA of the CDR3: TGCAGTGCTAGAGTGACAAAGACCCCTAGCACAGATACGCAGTATTTT. Its protein product is CSARVTKTPSTDTQYF.

The chain combines TRBV5-5 with TRBJ1-1, with 8 positions matching TRBD1. Looked up from germline, CDR1 is SGHKS and CDR2 is YYEKEE (reference sequence). CDR3 length: 14 amino acids. Trimming cost V 2 bases and J 6 bases; bases outside gene matches: 6. The CDR3 sequence is CASSFFQGAAEAFF. The CDR3 nucleotides are TGTGCCAGCAGCTTTTTTCAGGGGGCAGCTGAAGCTTTCTTT.